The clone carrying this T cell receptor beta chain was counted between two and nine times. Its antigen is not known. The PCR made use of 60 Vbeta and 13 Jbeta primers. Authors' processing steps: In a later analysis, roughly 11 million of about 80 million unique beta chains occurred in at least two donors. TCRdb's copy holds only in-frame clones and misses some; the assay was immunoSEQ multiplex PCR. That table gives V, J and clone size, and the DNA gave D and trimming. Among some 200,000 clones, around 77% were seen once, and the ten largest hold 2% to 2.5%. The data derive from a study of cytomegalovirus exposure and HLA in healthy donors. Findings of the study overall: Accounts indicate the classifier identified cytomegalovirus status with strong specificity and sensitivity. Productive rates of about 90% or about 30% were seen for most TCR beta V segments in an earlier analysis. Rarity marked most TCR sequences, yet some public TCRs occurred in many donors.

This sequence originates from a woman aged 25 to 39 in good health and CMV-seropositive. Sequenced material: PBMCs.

The CDR3 reads CASLPRTSGRSSYNEQFF. The DNA of the CDR3 is TGTGCCAGTTTACCTAGGACTAGCGGGCGGAGCTCCTACAATGAGCAGTTCTTC. The rearrangement links TRBV18 to TRBJ2-1; 11 bases are shared with TRBD2. CDR1 is KGHSH, CDR2 LQKENI, per germline. With 9 bases clipped from V and 0 bases from J, the junction kept 13 bases outside the gene matches. This CDR3 region has 18 residues.